This TCR beta chain was recorded in a study of beta chain features in type 1 diabetes. For the study at large: When patients were set against healthy donors, age, gender and cell yields were similar. There were approximately 110,000,000 sorted cells examined across all samples.

Every donor had blood drawn once into heparin, roughly 0.11 L on average. V lost 6 bases, J lost 6 bases, and 19 bases lay in between. CDR3 length: 15 amino acids. Per the germline V gene, CDR1 is MGHDK and CDR2 is SYGVNS. Study-wide findings and caveats: Patients showed naive, central memory and Treg TCRB repertoires that appeared more similar than those of healthy donors. Shortening of TCRB CDR3s, moderate but significant, appeared in all four CD4+ subsets of Type 1 diabetes patients.

Of the isolated RNA, all was reverse transcribed, and so the sequenced material was expressed TCRB transcripts. Data came from immunoSEQ multiplex PCR; TCRdb stores just in-frame clones and leaves some out. This table has some 150,000 clones, more than 10% appearing once. About this clone: What it binds is not known.

Sequencing input: central memory CD4+ T cells from blood. This receptor was identified in a man between 18 and 35 years old with type 1 diabetes. This sequence joins TRBV25-1 and TRBJ2-3; D might be TRBD1 (6 bases). This chain's CDR3 is CASSPVQGSSDTQYF. The CDR3 DNA sequence: TGTGCCAGCAGCCCGGTACAGGGATCAAGTGATACGCAGTATTTT.